The TCR beta chain under discussion was sequenced for a study of blood T cells in healthy people across ages (dated by TCRdb to about 2015). Background for the entire study: In model experiments, template switching captured roughly one uniquely barcoded TCR beta cDNA molecule for every two T cells. The study measured age-related changes in TCR beta repertoire diversity using deep sequencing normalized with unique cDNA molecular identifiers. Donors were grouped into four age groups: young (average roughly 17 years), middle-aged (39), aged (62) and long-lived (about 89). To avoid experimental bias, donors of different ages were distributed randomly across sequencing lanes. Using the same blood draw, the study looked at two additional independent replicas of 1 million unique cDNA reads for two donors, one aged 18 to 30 and the other aged 80 or older. What the work shows at the level of the full study, not this receptor alone: Estimates of total diversity based on one million sequenced T cells were considered lower bounds and underestimates. Compared with the aged group, the long-lived group had more naive CD4+ T cells, fewer expanded clones and increased TCR diversity, suggesting age selection. Since profiling was done on bulk unsorted PBMCs, naive and antigen-experienced compartments could not be conclusively compared. As age increased, observed TCR beta diversity per million T cells dropped in a roughly linear way, and a significant reduction was already evident by age 40. The CMV infection status of donors was not known, potentially confounding age-related changes in expanded clonotypes. The percentage of naive T cells measured by flow cytometry correlated strongly with observed TCR beta diversity.

Reading from cysteine to phenylalanine, the CDR3 counts 14 amino acids. The kept DNA is CDR3 alone, 42 bases in frame from the first base. V loses 7 bases of germline sequence and J loses 1 base, and the interval between the two ends is 8 bases. Donors were 35 to 40 systemically healthy Caucasian individuals from Russia aged roughly 6 to 90 years. Each donor gave ten milliliters of peripheral blood, collected into EDTA-treated Vacutainer tubes. PBMCs were isolated by Ficoll-Paque density-gradient centrifugation, with at least 6 million obtained per sample. Total RNA was extracted from PBMCs with Trizol reagent, with at least 6 micrograms obtained per sample. For every donor, an aliquot of PBMCs went through flow cytometry to measure the percentages of naive CD45RAhigh/CD27high T cells. Concerning this clonotype itself: No cognate antigen has been identified for it. With a much larger clone just one base away, this may be a read error.

The library was built by means of 5' RACE. The sequencer listed for this sample is Illumina HiSeq 2500. A second PCR of roughly 6 to 12 cycles was run with a J-beta primer mix and a sample-barcoded 5' primer. A unique molecular identifier was introduced onto each TCR beta cDNA molecule by a template-switch 5' adaptor carrying 12 random nucleotides. At least 3 million CDR3-containing paired-end reads were obtained from each sample. First-strand cDNA synthesis was performed from all RNA using the Mint cDNA synthesis kit, with priming by a TRBC-specific oligonucleotide. Following uracil-DNA glycosylase treatment, a first 18-cycle PCR with universal primers M1SS and BC2_uni_R was performed on all cDNA. As for the authors' bioinformatics: For normalization, 1 million high-quality reads were randomly selected from each sample, with every read carrying a distinct molecular identifier. Reads sharing molecular identifiers were discarded rather than binned into consensus sequences. MiTCR, with a Q25 quality threshold and the strictest error-elimination algorithm, was used for CDR3 identification, clonotype clustering and error correction. A nonparametric unseen species model with Euler transformation was used to estimate a lower bound on total TCR beta diversity. In TCRdb, the public reads were trimmed at Q25 with fastp and aligned with MiXCR, with productive beta chains retained. Every CDR3 protein is listed once, alongside the most common genes and DNA of its rows. The V and J calls here are based on TCRdb, not the publication. The sample table records around 850,000 distinct CDR3 sequences; 35% to 40% of these occur just once. The ten largest make up approximately 13% of the sample.

The chain links TRBV12-3 or TRBV12-4 with TRBJ2-6; no confident D gene assignment can be made. The material sequenced was blood. The origin of this receptor is a man aged 18 to 35 in good health. The nucleotides are TGTGCCAGCATTGACCTGTCTGGGGCCAACGTCCTGACTTTC. This encodes CASIDLSGANVLTF.